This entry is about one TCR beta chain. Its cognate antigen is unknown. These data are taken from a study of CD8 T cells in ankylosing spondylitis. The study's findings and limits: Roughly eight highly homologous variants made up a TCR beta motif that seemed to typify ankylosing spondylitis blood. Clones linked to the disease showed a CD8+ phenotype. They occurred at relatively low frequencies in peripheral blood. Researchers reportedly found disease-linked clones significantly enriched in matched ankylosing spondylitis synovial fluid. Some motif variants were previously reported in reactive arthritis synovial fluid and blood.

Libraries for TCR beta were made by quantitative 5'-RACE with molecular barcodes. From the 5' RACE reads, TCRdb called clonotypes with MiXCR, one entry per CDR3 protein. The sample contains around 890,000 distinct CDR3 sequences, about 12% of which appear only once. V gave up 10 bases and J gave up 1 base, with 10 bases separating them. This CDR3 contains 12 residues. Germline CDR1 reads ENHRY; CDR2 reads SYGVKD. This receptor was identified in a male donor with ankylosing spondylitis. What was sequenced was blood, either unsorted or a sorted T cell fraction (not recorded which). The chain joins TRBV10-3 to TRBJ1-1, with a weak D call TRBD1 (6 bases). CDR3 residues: CATAGANTEAFF. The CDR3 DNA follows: TGTGCCACTGCAGGGGCGAACACTGAAGCTTTCTTT.